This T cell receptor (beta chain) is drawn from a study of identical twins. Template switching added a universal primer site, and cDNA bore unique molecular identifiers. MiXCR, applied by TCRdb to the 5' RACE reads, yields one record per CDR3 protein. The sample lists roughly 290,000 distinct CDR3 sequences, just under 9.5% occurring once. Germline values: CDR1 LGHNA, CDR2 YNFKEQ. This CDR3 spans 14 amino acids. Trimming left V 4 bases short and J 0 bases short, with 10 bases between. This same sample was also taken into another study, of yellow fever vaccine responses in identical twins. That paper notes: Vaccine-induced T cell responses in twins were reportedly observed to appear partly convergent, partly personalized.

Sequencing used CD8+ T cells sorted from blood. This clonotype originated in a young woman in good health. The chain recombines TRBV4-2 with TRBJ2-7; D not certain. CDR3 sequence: CASSPPASSYEQYF. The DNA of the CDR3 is TGTGCCAGCAGCCCCCCGGCTTCCTCCTACGAGCAGTACTTC.